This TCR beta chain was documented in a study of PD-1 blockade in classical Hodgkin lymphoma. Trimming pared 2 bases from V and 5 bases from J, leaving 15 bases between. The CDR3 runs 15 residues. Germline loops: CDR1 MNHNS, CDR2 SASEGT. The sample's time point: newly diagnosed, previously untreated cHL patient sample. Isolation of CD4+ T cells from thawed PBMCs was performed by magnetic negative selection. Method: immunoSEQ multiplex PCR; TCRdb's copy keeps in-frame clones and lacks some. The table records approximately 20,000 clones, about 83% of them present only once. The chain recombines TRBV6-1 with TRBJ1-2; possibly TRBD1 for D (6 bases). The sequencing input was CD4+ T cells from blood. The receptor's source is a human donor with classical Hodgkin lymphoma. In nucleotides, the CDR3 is TGTGCCAGCAGTGAACAGTACAGGGAGAGATATGGCTACACCTTC. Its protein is CASSEQYRERYGYTF.